The following is a T cell receptor beta chain sequence with its context. It has no known antigen specificity. No base qualities exist here, and no much larger clone lies one base off it. This sample stems from a study of T cell responses to AZD1222 COVID-19 vaccine (dated by TCRdb to the early 2020s). A note on the overall study: AZD1222 recipients whose second dose came at about 4 weeks and those whose second dose came at about 12 weeks were combined into one group, since spike-specific TCR depth and breadth did not differ between the two schedules. A total of 233 trial participants underwent TCR sequencing, of whom nearly 210 had received two doses of AZD1222 and around 25 had received two doses of the MenACWY control vaccine. Enrollment into the trials was organized by age into subgroups of 18-55, 56-69 and 70-plus years, and those subgroups contained roughly 150, 30 and 60 TCR-sequenced participants, respectively.

The study at large found these results: Epitopes outside the regions mutated in the B.1.351 and B.1.1.7 variants were reportedly recognized by nearly half of the unique spike-specific TCRs. After two AZD1222 doses, spike-specific TCR breadth and depth were significantly higher than at day 0 and than in MenACWY recipients. No day 14 peak-response samples were available, so repertoires were characterized only after the peak T cell response. Most participants were white British and females outnumbered males, and the authors suggested that clonal diversity may have been underestimated. Vaccine-associated CD4 TCRs spanned the whole spike protein, with dominant responses in regions 160-218 and 743-854. Conclusions about previously exposed vaccinees are limited because only six or seven AZD1222 recipients were SARS-CoV-2 seropositive at baseline. In the small 56-69-year group, the increase in depth fell short of significance, most likely because of low power.

CDR1 WNHNN and CDR2 SYGVQD were looked up in the germline V gene (reference sequence). From cysteine to phenylalanine, the CDR3 is 13 amino acids long. Kept here is only the CDR3 DNA, which spans 39 bases and is read in frame from base 1. V is cut by 5 bases and J by 4 bases, and the space between the germline ends is 9 bases. The time point label on this specimen signifies: baseline before first vaccination. Vaccinee samples came from UK trials COV001 and COV002, including a single-blind randomized controlled phase 2/3 trial of AZD1222 (ChAdOx1 nCoV-19) in healthy adults. Trial participant PBMC samples were collected at day 0 and day 28 after the second dose for TCRbeta chain sequencing. The CDR3 regions of human TCRbeta chains were analyzed by immunosequencing. Per the authors' processing: Repertoire TCRs were checked for matches against a reference library of SARS-CoV-2-specific TCRs that had been generated using the MIRA antigen-specificity platform. Breadth was defined as the fraction of unique TCRs that were SARS-CoV-2-associated. Depth was defined as the fraction of total T cells that were SARS-CoV-2-associated. Using the MIRA data, every spike-specific TCR was mapped to the spike region that the TCR reacted to and assigned to either a CD4 or a CD8 class. Log10-transformed breadth and depth values were compared by one-way ANOVA with Sidak's multiple comparisons tests. TCRdb took over this immuneACCESS table, retaining in-frame rearrangements with V and J assigned. Such tables are incomplete; in checked studies, under half of the missing clones stem from an unresolved V gene, and the remainder is unexplained. The V and J calls and clone size are taken from that table; D and trimming were inferred from the DNA. The sample table contains approximately 65,000 clones; only one count was recorded for more than 70% of them. 9.5% to 13% of the sample is taken by the ten largest.

The sequencing here drew on peripheral blood, taken on day 0 of AZD1222 vaccination. The TCR originated in an adult in good health. The sequence is built from TRBV10-1 and TRBJ1-5; confidence is insufficient to name the D gene. The bases are TGCGCCAGCAGTCCACAGTTAAATCAGCCCCAGCATTTT. Translation gives CASSPQLNQPQHF.